The following is a TCR beta chain sequence with its context. The sample comes from a study of blood T cells in healthy people across ages. The V end lost 1 base, the J end lost 5 bases, and 12 bases lay between the germline ends. The germline V gene has CDR1 KGHDR and CDR2 SFDVKD. The CDR3 contains 15 residues. The use of a sample-barcoded 5' primer and a J-beta primer mix characterized a second PCR of about 7 to 12 cycles. TCRdb reanalysed the 5' RACE reads using MiXCR and keeps one entry per CDR3 protein. The sample contains over 700,000 distinct CDR3 sequences, roughly 25% of which appear only once. Another study also made use of these data, one on T cells of mothers and their children.

Sequenced sample: blood. The chain joins TRBV24-1 to TRBJ2-3, with D perhaps assigned TRBD1 or TRBD2 (5 bases each). The clonotype originates from a boy under 18 in good health. In nucleotides, the CDR3 is TGTGCCACCAGTGATTTTGAGGGGTCGGTAGATACGCAGTATTTT. This translates into CATSDFEGSVDTQYF.